This T cell receptor (beta chain) emerged from a study of Graves' ophthalmopathy and Graves' hyperthyroidism. Points from the study as a whole: With over 85% sensitivity and around 80% specificity, a 13-signature model separated ophthalmopathy from stable hyperthyroidism.

This CDR3 comprises 14 residues. The germline gives CDR1 SGHAT, CDR2 FQNNGV. A duration under 3 months, NOSPECS ≥4, CAS ≥3 and moderate-to-severe activity characterized the donors with ophthalmopathy. Regarding this clonotype: What it binds is unknown.

The authors amplified TCR beta CDR3 regions, and they did so from RNA transcripts for repertoire sequencing. Scientists carried out first-round RT-PCR using HTBI primers and then a second-round multiplex PCR. Each CDR3 protein is one row after TCRdb ran MiXCR on the multiplex PCR reads. This sample yields around 670,000 distinct CDR3 sequences, of which roughly 40% are seen a single time; roughly 45% belongs to the top ten. This chain connects TRBV11-2 to TRBJ2-7; D tentatively fits TRBD1 or TRBD2 (5 bases each). The sample was peripheral blood. This clonotype was obtained from an adult man with Graves' ophthalmopathy. DNA for the CDR3: TGTGCTAGAAACAGTGAAGGGACCTCCTACGAGCAGTACTTC. Translating it yields CARNSEGTSYEQYF.